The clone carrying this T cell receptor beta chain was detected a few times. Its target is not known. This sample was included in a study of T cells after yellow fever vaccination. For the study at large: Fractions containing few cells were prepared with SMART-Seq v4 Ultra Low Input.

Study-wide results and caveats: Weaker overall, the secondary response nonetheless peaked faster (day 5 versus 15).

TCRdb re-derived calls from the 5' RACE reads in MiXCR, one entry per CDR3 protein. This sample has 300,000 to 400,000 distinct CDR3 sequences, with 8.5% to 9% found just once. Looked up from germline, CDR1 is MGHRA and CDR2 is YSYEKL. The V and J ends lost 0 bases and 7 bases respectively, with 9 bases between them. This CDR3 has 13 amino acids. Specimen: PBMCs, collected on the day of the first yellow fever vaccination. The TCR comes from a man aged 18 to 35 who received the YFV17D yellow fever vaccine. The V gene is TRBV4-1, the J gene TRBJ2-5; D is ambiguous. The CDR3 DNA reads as TGCGCCAGCAGCCAAGAGGGCCCCAGGACCCAGTACTTC. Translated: CASSQEGPRTQYF.